This TCR beta chain was sequenced during a study of T cells in women clearing cervical HPV infection. The overall study: No precancer developed; the control's incident HPV16 infection cleared within 12 months.

Repertoires were generated with immunoSEQ multiplex PCR, while TCRdb's copy carries only in-frame clones and drops some. The data include about 30,000 clones; the top ten clones carry 1.4%. Trimming cost V 6 bases and J 5 bases, with 22 bases left between them. From germline, CDR1 is LNHDA and CDR2 SQIVND (reference sequence). There are 16 residues in the CDR3. All donors had a single incident cervical HPV16 infection, not prevalent. In regard to this clone: The DNA ends 3 residues before the CDR3 does, and the rest of the CDR3 is filled in from the germline J gene.

The gene calls are TRBV19 and TRBJ2-5; D is perhaps TRBD1 (6 bases). This TCR derives from a woman between 18 and 69 years old with a cervical HPV16 infection that either progressed to CIN3+ or cleared (not recorded which). Material for sequencing was blood buffy coat. This chain's CDR3 is CASSVGQGQDSETQYF. The covered CDR3 bases are TGTGCCAGTAGCGTTGGGCAGGGGCAAGATTCGGAGACC.